Listed below are T cell receptor beta chains from one sample, sequenced in a study of cytomegalovirus exposure and HLA in healthy donors. Here immunoSEQ multiplex PCR was the method, and the copy in TCRdb shows in-frame clones only, minus some. Among 120,000 to 150,000 clones listed, 60% to 80% were seen once. Sequenced input: PBMCs. These receptors came from a man between 40 and 49 years old in good health and CMV-seronegative. The CDR3 runs from the conserved cysteine through the conserved F or W. D genes are given only for firm matches. Size is stated for part of the rows, as once, few or many counts, or as a class when the clone is expanded.

CDR3aa: CASSFGAGSGYEQFF
CDR3nt: TGTGCCAGCAGCTTCGGAGCGGGGTCGGGTTATGAGCAGTTCTTC
j_gene: TRBJ2-1
d_gene: TRBD2
v_gene: TRBV11-2
abundance: NA

CDR3aa: CASSSGQDTRQYF
CDR3nt: TGTGCCAGTAGTAGTGGTCAAGACACCAGGCAGTACTTC
j_gene: TRBJ2-7
d_gene: NA
v_gene: TRBV19
abundance: NA

CDR3aa: CASNGGQGVEQFF
CDR3nt: TGCGCCAGCAATGGAGGACAGGGGGTTGAGCAGTTCTTC
j_gene: TRBJ2-1
d_gene: TRBD1
v_gene: TRBV5-1
abundance: NA

CDR3aa: CASSVGASGGAGETQYF
CDR3nt: TGTGCCAGCAGCGTAGGGGCAAGCGGGGGGGCCGGAGAGACCCAGTACTTC
j_gene: TRBJ2-5
d_gene: TRBD2
v_gene: TRBV9
abundance: once

CDR3aa: CASTTGTNTGELFF
CDR3nt: TGTGCCAGTACGACAGGGACGAACACCGGGGAGCTGTTTTTT
j_gene: TRBJ2-2
d_gene: TRBD1
v_gene: TRBV19
abundance: NA

CDR3aa: CASSLSGDGYTF
CDR3nt: TGTGCCAGCAGCCTTTCGGGAGATGGCTACACCTTC
j_gene: TRBJ1-2
d_gene: NA
v_gene: TRBV11-2
abundance: NA

CDR3aa: CASSERRQGGHGYTF
CDR3nt: TGTGCCAGCAGTGAACGTCGACAGGGAGGACATGGCTACACCTTC
j_gene: TRBJ1-2
d_gene: TRBD1
v_gene: TRBV2
abundance: NA

CDR3aa: CASSTDRRTYEQYF
CDR3nt: TGTGCCAGCAGCACCGACAGGAGGACCTACGAGCAGTACTTC
j_gene: TRBJ2-7
d_gene: NA
v_gene: TRBV7-9
abundance: NA

CDR3aa: CASSDGALYEQYF
CDR3nt: TGTGCCAGCAGTGATGGGGCCTTATACGAGCAGTACTTC
j_gene: TRBJ2-7
d_gene: NA
v_gene: TRBV6-1
abundance: few

CDR3aa: CASSRDGGGYGYTF
CDR3nt: TGCGCCAGCAGCCGGGACGGCGGGGGTTATGGCTACACCTTC
j_gene: TRBJ1-2
d_gene: NA
v_gene: TRBV5-1
abundance: NA

CDR3aa: CASSLPAGGGMNTEAFF
CDR3nt: TGTGCCAGCAGCTTGCCCGCAGGGGGCGGCATGAACACTGAAGCTTTCTTT
j_gene: TRBJ1-1
d_gene: TRBD1
v_gene: TRBV5-5
abundance: NA

CDR3aa: CASSTGVVTGNTIYF
CDR3nt: TGTGCCAGCAGCACAGGGGTAGTGACGGGAAACACCATATATTTT
j_gene: TRBJ1-3
d_gene: TRBD1
v_gene: TRBV5-6
abundance: NA

CDR3aa: CATSGQTGAQPQHF
CDR3nt: TGTGCCACCAGCGGCCAAACAGGGGCTCAGCCCCAGCATTTT
j_gene: TRBJ1-5
d_gene: TRBD1
v_gene: TRBV15
abundance: once

CDR3aa: CASTRPRGGGQETQYF
CDR3nt: TGTGCCAGCACTCGCCCGAGGGGGGGCGGTCAAGAGACCCAGTACTTC
j_gene: TRBJ2-5
d_gene: NA
v_gene: TRBV2
abundance: NA

CDR3aa: CASSLDPLDSATNEKLFF
CDR3nt: TGTGCCAGCAGCTTAGATCCCCTAGACAGTGCAACTAATGAAAAACTGTTTTTT
j_gene: TRBJ1-4
d_gene: NA
v_gene: TRBV11-2
abundance: NA

CDR3aa: CASRGQGNSPLHF
CDR3nt: TGTGCCAGCAGGGGACAGGGGAATTCACCCCTCCACTTT
j_gene: TRBJ1-6
d_gene: TRBD1
v_gene: TRBV25-1
abundance: NA

CDR3aa: CASSLGLSPIYNSPLHF
CDR3nt: TGTGCCAGCAGCTTAGGACTGAGTCCGATCTATAATTCACCCCTCCACTTT
j_gene: TRBJ1-6
d_gene: NA
v_gene: TRBV7-9
abundance: NA

CDR3aa: CATLPGWVGNSPLHF
CDR3nt: TGCGCCACCCTCCCGGGTTGGGTAGGAAATTCACCCCTCCACTTT
j_gene: TRBJ1-6
d_gene: NA
v_gene: TRBV10-2
abundance: few

CDR3aa: CASSLQGTQPQHF
CDR3nt: TGTGCCAGCAGCCTCCAGGGTACGCAGCCCCAGCATTTT
j_gene: TRBJ1-5
d_gene: NA
v_gene: TRBV9
abundance: NA

CDR3aa: CATSSAILTEAFF
CDR3nt: TGTGCCACCAGCAGTGCGATCTTGACTGAAGCTTTCTTT
j_gene: TRBJ1-1
d_gene: NA
v_gene: TRBV15
abundance: NA

CDR3aa: CASSGQGAPKNIQYF
CDR3nt: TGTGCCAGCAGTGGACAAGGGGCTCCCAAAAACATTCAGTACTTC
j_gene: TRBJ2-4
d_gene: NA
v_gene: TRBV6-5
abundance: NA

CDR3aa: CASSLDRGPEGEQFF
CDR3nt: TGTGCCAGCAGCTTGGACAGGGGGCCGGAGGGTGAGCAGTTCTTC
j_gene: TRBJ2-1
d_gene: TRBD1
v_gene: TRBV5-4
abundance: once

CDR3aa: CASSKGRNRDGETQYF
CDR3nt: TGTGCCAGCAGCAAGGGGCGGAACAGGGACGGCGAGACCCAGTACTTC
j_gene: TRBJ2-5
d_gene: NA
v_gene: TRBV7-7
abundance: few

CDR3aa: CASSSQIGGYEQYF
CDR3nt: TGCGCCAGCAGCTCACAGATCGGGGGGTACGAGCAGTACTTC
j_gene: TRBJ2-7
d_gene: TRBD2
v_gene: TRBV5-1
abundance: NA

CDR3aa: CSVSRGYGTEAFF
CDR3nt: TGCAGCGTTTCCAGGGGCTATGGCACTGAAGCTTTCTTT
j_gene: TRBJ1-1
d_gene: NA
v_gene: TRBV29-1
abundance: NA

CDR3aa: CASSLGQSLRTQYF
CDR3nt: TGTGCCAGCAGCTTGGGACAGAGCTTGAGGACCCAGTACTTC
j_gene: TRBJ2-5
d_gene: NA
v_gene: TRBV5-4
abundance: NA

CDR3aa: CSARLDGELFF
CDR3nt: TGCAGTGCTAGACTAGACGGGGAGCTGTTTTTT
j_gene: TRBJ2-2
d_gene: NA
v_gene: TRBV20-1
abundance: NA

CDR3aa: CASSPQGNTEAFF
CDR3nt: TGTGCCAGCAGTCCACAGGGAAACACTGAAGCTTTCTTT
j_gene: TRBJ1-1
d_gene: NA
v_gene: TRBV6-6
abundance: few

CDR3aa: CASSRYIPGLAFVTDTQYF
CDR3nt: TGCGCCAGCAGCCGATATATACCGGGACTAGCGTTTGTCACAGATACGCAGTATTTT
j_gene: TRBJ2-3
d_gene: TRBD2
v_gene: TRBV4-1
abundance: NA

CDR3aa: CASSIDSGGANSPLHF
CDR3nt: TGTGCCAGTAGTATAGACAGCGGCGGGGCGAATTCACCCCTCCACTTT
j_gene: TRBJ1-6
d_gene: NA
v_gene: TRBV19
abundance: NA

CDR3aa: CASSAPTTGRQGARRQPQHF
CDR3nt: TGTGCCAGCAGTGCCCCCACGACCGGCAGACAGGGGGCGCGAAGGCAGCCCCAGCATTTT
j_gene: TRBJ1-5
d_gene: TRBD1
v_gene: TRBV2
abundance: few

CDR3aa: CATSREGQNYGYTF
CDR3nt: TGTGCCACCAGCAGAGAGGGACAGAACTATGGCTACACCTTC
j_gene: TRBJ1-2
d_gene: TRBD1
v_gene: TRBV15
abundance: NA

CDR3aa: CASSPGGLGEKLFF
CDR3nt: TGTGCCAGCAGCCCAGGGGGTTTAGGTGAAAAACTGTTTTTT
j_gene: TRBJ1-4
d_gene: TRBD1
v_gene: TRBV28
abundance: NA

CDR3aa: CASSFGSGFEAFF
CDR3nt: TGCGCCAGCAGCTTTGGGTCAGGGTTTGAAGCTTTCTTT
j_gene: TRBJ1-1
d_gene: NA
v_gene: TRBV5-1
abundance: NA

CDR3aa: CASSSTGVEKLFF
CDR3nt: TGTGCCAGCAGCTCTACGGGGGTTGAAAAACTGTTTTTT
j_gene: TRBJ1-4
d_gene: NA
v_gene: TRBV6-5
abundance: NA

CDR3aa: CASNVAAQGRSYGYTF
CDR3nt: TGTGCCAGCAACGTCGCTGCGCAGGGGCGCAGCTATGGCTACACCTTC
j_gene: TRBJ1-2
d_gene: NA
v_gene: TRBV9
abundance: NA

CDR3aa: CASSGGATSFSGNTIYF
CDR3nt: TGTGCCAGCAGCGGAGGGGCGACAAGCTTCTCTGGAAACACCATATATTTT
j_gene: TRBJ1-3
d_gene: NA
v_gene: TRBV7-6
abundance: NA

CDR3aa: CASSLEWGLAEAFF
CDR3nt: TGTGCCAGCAGCCTGGAGTGGGGGCTGGCTGAAGCTTTCTTT
j_gene: TRBJ1-1
d_gene: NA
v_gene: TRBV5-6
abundance: NA

CDR3aa: CASRPLTGTAFF
CDR3nt: TGTGCCAGCCGGCCGCTGACAGGGACAGCTTTCTTT
j_gene: TRBJ1-1
d_gene: TRBD1
v_gene: TRBV2
abundance: NA

CDR3aa: CASSSNRGNEQYF
CDR3nt: TGTGCCAGCAGTTCTAACAGGGGAAACGAGCAGTACTTC
j_gene: TRBJ2-7
d_gene: TRBD1
v_gene: TRBV27
abundance: NA

CDR3aa: CATTGTLNTEAFF
CDR3nt: TGTGCCACTACCGGGACACTGAACACTGAAGCTTTCTTT
j_gene: TRBJ1-1
d_gene: NA
v_gene: TRBV6-6
abundance: NA

CDR3aa: CASSLRSGAFYEQYF
CDR3nt: TGTGCCAGCAGCTTGAGGTCAGGGGCATTCTACGAGCAGTACTTC
j_gene: TRBJ2-7
d_gene: NA
v_gene: TRBV5-6
abundance: NA

CDR3aa: CASKLNSRFYEQYF
CDR3nt: TGTGCCAGCAAGTTAAACTCCCGTTTCTACGAGCAGTACTTC
j_gene: TRBJ2-7
d_gene: NA
v_gene: TRBV2
abundance: NA

CDR3aa: CSVGATDREINYGYTF
CDR3nt: TGCAGCGTTGGAGCGACCGACAGGGAGATTAACTATGGCTACACCTTC
j_gene: TRBJ1-2
d_gene: TRBD1
v_gene: TRBV29-1
abundance: NA

CDR3aa: CASSQQGNQPQHF
CDR3nt: TGCGCCAGCAGCCAGCAGGGTAATCAGCCCCAGCATTTT
j_gene: TRBJ1-5
d_gene: NA
v_gene: TRBV4-1
abundance: NA

CDR3aa: CASSASGRINQPQHF
CDR3nt: TGTGCCAGCAGCGCTTCCGGGAGAATTAATCAGCCCCAGCATTTT
j_gene: TRBJ1-5
d_gene: NA
v_gene: TRBV9
abundance: NA

CDR3aa: CASSLAGGVGQPQHF
CDR3nt: TGTGCCAGCAGCTTAGCAGGGGGCGTGGGTCAGCCCCAGCATTTT
j_gene: TRBJ1-5
d_gene: TRBD1
v_gene: TRBV7-9
abundance: NA

CDR3aa: CASSSGNAHYTF
CDR3nt: TGTGCCAGCAGCTCCGGTAACGCCCACTACACCTTC
j_gene: TRBJ1-2
d_gene: NA
v_gene: TRBV7-6
abundance: NA

CDR3aa: CASSPIGKGEGEKLFF
CDR3nt: TGCGCCAGCAGCCCCATCGGAAAGGGGGAGGGCGAAAAACTGTTTTTT
j_gene: TRBJ1-4
d_gene: NA
v_gene: TRBV5-1
abundance: NA

CDR3aa: CASSLDRTSYNSPLHF
CDR3nt: TGTGCCAGCAGTTTGGACAGAACTTCCTATAATTCACCCCTCCACTTT
j_gene: TRBJ1-6
d_gene: NA
v_gene: TRBV28
abundance: NA

CDR3aa: CSVEERQAWSYEQYF
CDR3nt: TGCAGCGTTGAAGAAAGACAGGCATGGTCCTACGAGCAGTACTTC
j_gene: TRBJ2-7
d_gene: NA
v_gene: TRBV29-1
abundance: NA

CDR3aa: CASSLREGAQPQHF
CDR3nt: TGTGCCAGCAGCTTAAGGGAGGGAGCGCAGCCCCAGCATTTT
j_gene: TRBJ1-5
d_gene: NA
v_gene: TRBV5-6
abundance: NA

CDR3aa: CASSQDLNGVWEGYTF
CDR3nt: TGCGCCAGCAGCCAAGATCTCAACGGAGTCTGGGAGGGCTACACCTTC
j_gene: TRBJ1-2
d_gene: NA
v_gene: TRBV4-3
abundance: few